The source of this T cell receptor (beta chain) is a study of cytomegalovirus exposure and HLA in healthy donors. Both 60 Vbeta primers and 13 Jbeta primers went into the PCR. Sequenced by immunoSEQ multiplex PCR; TCRdb stores in-frame clones only, minus some. The sample lists some 270,000 clones; about nine tenths were seen once. The ends lost 4 bases at V and 2 bases at J; junction bases unmatched: 7. The CDR3 length is 15 residues. Germline CDR1 and CDR2: SGHRS and YFSETQ. This receptor was obtained from a girl aged 2 to 10 in good health and CMV-seronegative. Specimen: PBMCs. The rearrangement joins TRBV5-1 to TRBJ2-3, with 7 positions matching TRBD1. The CDR3 DNA is TGCGCCAGCAGCCCGGGACAGCAAATCACAGATACGCAGTATTTT. Protein product: CASSPGQQITDTQYF. The complete variable domain, with remaining parts taken from reference TRBV5-1 and TRBJ2-3, reads KAGVTQTPRYLIKTRGQQVTLSCSPISGHRSVSWYQQTPGQGLQFLFEYFSETQRNKGNFPGRFSGRQFSNSRSEMNVSTLELGDSALYLCASSPGQQITDTQYFGPGTRLTVL.